Here is one T cell receptor beta chain with its context. The read halts 3 residues ahead of the CDR3 end, with the missing end drawn from the germline J gene. The data were obtained in a study of T cells in women clearing cervical HPV infection. Profiled with immunoSEQ multiplex PCR; TCRdb holds only in-frame clones, not every one. The sample holds around 17,000 clones. CDR1 is SQVTM, CDR2 ANQGSEA, per germline. V lost 4 bases to trimming and J lost 6 bases, with 9 bases between them. CDR3 length: 12 residues. The receptor comes from a woman aged 18 to 75 with a cervical HPV16 infection that either progressed to CIN3+ or cleared (not recorded which). The rearrangement joins TRBV29-1 to TRBJ2-2, with TRBD2 as a possible D gene (6 bases). The sequencing input was blood buffy coat. The CDR3 loop reads CSVGSGAGELFF. CDR3 bases read: TGCAGCGTTGGTTCGGGGGCCGGGGAG.